The 22 T cell receptor beta chains listed next were all sequenced from one sample in a study of CD8+ T cells in alopecia areata. TCR sequencing used cDNA made by reverse transcription of extracted RNA. This table comes from immunoSEQ multiplex PCR, and its TCRdb copy is limited to in-frame clones, with some not included. The sample holds 150,000 to 200,000 clones, 59% seen once. The sample in question was CD4+ T cells sorted from blood, obtained at week 0. All receptors derive from a human donor with alopecia areata.

This chain uses TRBV30 with TRBJ2-3, with D maybe TRBD2 (6 bases). With 7 bases removed from V and 2 bases from J, the gap between germline ends came to 13 bases. CDR1 and CDR2 from the germline V gene are GTSNPN and SVGIG (reference sequence). The CDR3 runs 13 residues. The CDR3 DNA sequence: TGTGCCTTCGGGATAGCGGCCACAGATACGCAGTATTTT. Translating it yields CAFGIAATDTQYF.

V and J are TRBV7-8 and TRBJ2-5; the D is unclear. This CDR3 is built from 11 residues. Germline V gene sequence: CDR1 SGHVS, CDR2 FQNEAQ. Trimming shortened V by 1 base and J by 7 bases, and 4 bases separated the two germline ends. The CDR3 nucleotides are TGTGCCAGCAGCTTAGAGGCGACCCAGTACTTC. Its protein is CASSLEATQYF.

The chain recombines TRBV7-2 with TRBJ1-2; D ambiguous. CDR1 SGHTA and CDR2 FQGNSA come from the germline V gene. The CDR3 runs 12 residues. The V end was cut by 1 base, the J end by 5 bases, with 5 bases between. CDR3 region: CASSLEAYGYTF. Written as DNA, the CDR3 is TGTGCCAGCAGCTTAGAAGCTTATGGCTACACCTTC.

The J gene is TRBJ2-5, the V gene TRBV7-2; weak D call: TRBD1 (6 bases). This CDR3 is built from 14 residues. Germline values: CDR1 SGHTA, CDR2 FQGNSA. Between the trimmed V and J ends, which lost 7 bases and 2 bases, there was a span of 14 bases. The CDR3 DNA reads as TGTGCCAGCATAAGGGGGACGCTACAAGAGACCCAGTACTTC. Translating it yields CASIRGTLQETQYF.

V and J are TRBV5-6 and TRBJ2-5; D is ambiguous. The germline V and J ends were trimmed by 2 bases and 3 bases, with 11 bases remaining between them. Germline-derived CDR1 and CDR2 are SGHDT and YYEEEE. This CDR3 has 14 residues. The CDR3 loop reads CASSFRVTKETQYF. The CDR3 nucleotides are TGTGCCAGCAGCTTCCGCGTGACGAAAGAGACCCAGTACTTC.

This clone was seen a handful of times. The chain couples TRBV30 to TRBJ2-4; D unresolved. From germline, CDR1 is GTSNPN and CDR2 SVGIG (reference sequence). V was clipped by 0 bases and J by 8 bases, with 14 bases between them. CDR3 size: 14 residues. CDR3 bases: TGTGCCTGGAGTGTACAGTTGGGTTTCGACATTCAGTACTTC. It codes for CAWSVQLGFDIQYF.

As for this clone: Being one base from a much bigger clone, this may be a read error. V and J are TRBV11-2 and TRBJ1-2, with D unresolved. V was shortened by 0 bases and J by 2 bases, with 4 bases between the two germline ends. The CDR3 consists of 13 residues. Germline assignment: CDR1 SGHAT and CDR2 FQNNGV. The CDR3 DNA reads as TGTGCCAGCAGCTTAGACAGGAACTATGGCTACACCTTC. Protein product: CASSLDRNYGYTF.

This chain uses TRBV30 with TRBJ2-2; D gene unclear. Trimming took off 0 bases at V and 0 bases at J, with 8 bases between the two ends. The CDR3 consists of 15 residues. Germline V gene sequence: CDR1 GTSNPN, CDR2 SVGIG (reference sequence). The CDR3 region is CAWSVGAPNTGELFF. The CDR3 DNA follows: TGTGCCTGGAGTGTAGGCGCCCCGAACACCGGGGAGCTGTTTTTT.

The chain carries TRBV11-3 and TRBJ2-3; no firm D call. The CDR3 consists of 10 residues. Germline V gene lookup returns CDR1 SGHNT and CDR2 YENEEA. Trimming removed 9 bases from V and 8 bases from J, with 9 bases in between. In nucleotides, the CDR3 is TGTGCCAGTCAAGGTGGTACGCAGTATTTT. Its translation is CASQGGTQYF.

This rearrangement joins TRBV29-1 to TRBJ2-5; a weak D match, TRBD2 (6 bases). Per germline, CDR1 SQVTM and CDR2 ANQGSEA. V was trimmed by 4 bases and J by 9 bases, leaving 9 bases between them. The CDR3 totals 10 residues. CDR3 coding DNA: TGCAGCGTTGGGGAGGCTGCCCAGTACTTC. Its protein product is CSVGEAAQYF.

This clone was seen a handful of times. This sequence joins TRBV29-1 and TRBJ2-3; TRBD1 aligns across 10 bases. The CDR3 has 14 residues. The germline V gene has CDR1 SQVTM and CDR2 ANQGSEA. V shed 7 bases and J 1 base; nucleotides not matched to a gene: 5. CDR3 residues: CSASGTGGTDTQYF. The CDR3 DNA is TGCAGCGCTTCCGGGACAGGGGGCACAGATACGCAGTATTTT.

This sequence joins TRBV27 and TRBJ1-2; D gene unclear. Germline V CDR1 and CDR2: MNHEY, SMNVEV (reference sequence). V was cut by 6 bases and J by 4 bases, with 12 bases left in between. The CDR3 is 13 residues long. CDR3 DNA sequence: TGTGCCAGCAGCCGGGCACCTATCTATGGCTACACCTTC. It codes for CASSRAPIYGYTF.

The CDR3 here is CASSLASKVGDTQYF. For the CDR3, the DNA is TGCGCCAGCAGCTTGGCCAGTAAAGTAGGAGATACGCAGTATTTT. The chain links TRBV5-1 to TRBJ2-3; D remains unclear. This CDR3 has 15 residues. CDR1 and CDR2 from the germline V gene are SGHRS and YFSETQ. Trimming removed 0 bases from V and 5 bases from J, with 13 bases in between.

The gene calls are TRBV5-1 and TRBJ2-6; unclear D gene. Trimming removed 0 bases from V and 3 bases from J, with 4 bases in between. Germline V gene lookup returns CDR1 SGHRS and CDR2 YFSETQ. The CDR3 length is 14 residues. The CDR3 nucleotides read TGCGCCAGCAGCTTGGAGGGTGGGGCCAACGTCCTGACTTTC. Amino acid sequence: CASSLEGGANVLTF. The whole variable domain, filled in from reference TRBV5-1 and TRBJ2-6, reads KAGVTQTPRYLIKTRGQQVTLSCSPISGHRSVSWYQQTPGQGLQFLFEYFSETQRNKGNFPGRFSGRQFSNSRSEMNVSTLELGDSALYLCASSLEGGANVLTFGAGSRLTVL.

The gene calls are TRBV6-1 and TRBJ2-3; D unclear. Trimming cost V 11 bases and J 1 base, with 13 bases left between them. The CDR3 extends over 13 amino acids. Germline V lookup: CDR1 MNHNS, CDR2 SASEGT. CDR3: CAVSGPGTDTQYF. In nucleotides, the CDR3 is TGTGCCGTCAGTGGGCCGGGCACAGATACGCAGTATTTT.

Notes on this clone: This specimen includes other DNA sequences encoding the same CDR3. The chain employs TRBV6-5 and TRBJ1-5; 10 bases fit TRBD1. V shed 11 bases and J 2 bases; nucleotides not matched to a gene: 3. Germline V lookup: CDR1 MNHEY, CDR2 SVGAGI. CDR3 length: 13 residues. The CDR3: CASGTGGNQPQHF. The CDR3 DNA reads TGTGCCTCCGGGACAGGGGGCAATCAGCCCCAGCATTTT.

V usage is TRBV6-5 and J usage is TRBJ2-5; D is perhaps TRBD1 or TRBD2 (5 bases each). CDR1 and CDR2 (germline): MNHEY, SVGAGI. This CDR3 is built from 13 residues. Between the trimmed V and J ends, which lost 4 bases and 5 bases, there was a span of 11 bases. CDR3 DNA sequence: TGTGCCAGCAGTTCCGGGACCGGGGAGACCCAGTACTTC. It specifies CASSSGTGETQYF.

This clone was observed once. The V gene is TRBV6-1, the J gene TRBJ2-1; 9 nucleotides agree with TRBD1. V was clipped by 7 bases and J by 8 bases; unmatched bases: 12. The CDR3 covers 15 residues. The V gene's germline CDR1 is MNHNS and CDR2 SASEGT. The CDR3 here is CASTVRDRELDEQFF. The CDR3, as DNA: TGTGCCAGCACCGTCCGGGACAGGGAGCTCGATGAGCAGTTCTTC.

CDR3 amino acids: CASSQVGGAHSYEQYF. The CDR3 DNA reads TGCGCCAGCAGCCAAGTAGGAGGAGCCCACTCCTACGAGCAGTACTTC. This chain joins TRBV4-1 and TRBJ2-7, with D perhaps matching TRBD2 (5 bases). Germline CDR1 MGHRA, CDR2 YSYEKL. V shed 1 base and J shed 0 bases, with 13 bases lying between them. The CDR3 spans 16 residues.

This clone occurred a few times. The CDR3 loop reads CASSVHSGGVEQFF. Here the CDR3 DNA reads TGTGCCAGCAGCGTACATAGCGGGGGGGTTGAGCAGTTCTTC. The chain uses TRBV9 and TRBJ2-1; 11 bases match TRBD2. CDR1 SGDLS and CDR2 YYNGEE come from the germline V gene. The CDR3 is 14 residues long. The V and J ends lost 1 base and 9 bases, in that order; junction bases with no gene match: 3. Together with reference TRBV9 and TRBJ2-1, the CDR3 gives the full variable domain: DSGVTQTPKHLITATGQRVTLRCSPRSGDLSVYWYQQSLDQGLQFLIQYYNGEERAKGNILERFSAQQFPDLHSELNLSSLELGDSALYFCASSVHSGGVEQFFGPGTRLTVL.

V is TRBV27 and J is TRBJ2-5; possibly TRBD1 for D (5 bases). Germline lookup yields CDR1 MNHEY and CDR2 SMNVEV (reference sequence). Between the trimmed V and J ends, which lost 2 bases and 6 bases, there was a span of 16 bases. The CDR3 covers 15 residues. Here the CDR3 DNA reads TGTGCCAGCAGTTTAGTAGGTGGGGCCACGAAGACCCAGTACTTC. This sequence encodes CASSLVGGATKTQYF.

The chain recombines TRBV7-9 with TRBJ2-3, with D tentatively TRBD1 (6 bases). Trimming removed 1 base from V and 2 bases from J, with 7 bases in between. Germline lookup yields CDR1 SEHNR and CDR2 FQNEAQ (reference sequence). The CDR3 consists of 14 residues. CDR3 DNA sequence: TGTGCCAGCAGCTTAGGGACAGCCACAGATACGCAGTATTTT. This encodes CASSLGTATDTQYF.